This T cell receptor (beta chain) was documented in a study of blood T cell repertoires in COVID-19. Some clones are missing from TCRdb's copy, which holds only in-frame ones; the method was immunoSEQ multiplex PCR. The profile shows around 300,000 clones, around 89% of them singletons. Looked up from germline, CDR1 is KGHSH and CDR2 is LQKENI. Trimming removed 5 bases at V and 6 bases at J, with 13 bases between. The CDR3 length is 13 residues. Donors in Cohort 3 counted as recovered after two negative PCRs, clearance, or symptom resolution. Sequencing was done on a sample of PBMCs or T cells enriched from blood (not recorded which). This sequence joins TRBV18 and TRBJ1-2; D might be TRBD1 (6 bases). This receptor was identified in a woman between 50 and 59 years old who had recovered from COVID-19. CDR3 DNA: TGTGCCAGCTCATCGAGCAGGGGAGATGGCTACACCTTC. It translates to CASSSSRGDGYTF. The complete variable domain, with remaining parts taken from reference TRBV18 and TRBJ1-2, reads NAGVMQNPRHLVRRRGQEARLRCSPMKGHSHVYWYRQLPEEGLKFMVYLQKENIIDESGMPKERFSAEFPKEGPSILRIQQVVRGDSAAYFCASSSSRGDGYTFGSGTRLTVV.